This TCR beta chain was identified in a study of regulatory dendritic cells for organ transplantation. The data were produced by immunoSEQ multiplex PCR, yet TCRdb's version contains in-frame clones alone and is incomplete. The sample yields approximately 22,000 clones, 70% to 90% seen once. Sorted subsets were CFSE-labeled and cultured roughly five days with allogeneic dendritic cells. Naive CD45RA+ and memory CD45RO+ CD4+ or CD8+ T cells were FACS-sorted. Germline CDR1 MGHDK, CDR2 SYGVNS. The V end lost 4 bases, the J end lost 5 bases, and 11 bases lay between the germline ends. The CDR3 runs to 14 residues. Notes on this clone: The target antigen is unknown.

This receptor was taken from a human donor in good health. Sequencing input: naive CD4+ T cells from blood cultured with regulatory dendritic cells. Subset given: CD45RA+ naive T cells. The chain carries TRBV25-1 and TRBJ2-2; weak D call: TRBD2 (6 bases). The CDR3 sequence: CASSASAGTGELFF. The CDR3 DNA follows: TGTGCCAGCAGTGCATCTGCGGGGACCGGGGAGCTGTTTTTT.